A selection of T cell receptor beta chains follows, all from one sample in a study of patients and donors after allogeneic stem cell transplantation. TCRdb ran MiXCR on the RT-PCR reads and lists one entry per CDR3 protein. Altogether fewer than 75,000 distinct CDR3 sequences are present, about 14% being singletons, with the ten largest covering around 33%. Sequences were obtained from blood, either unsorted or a sorted T cell fraction (not recorded which). Receptors originate from a human donor who was either an allogeneic HSCT recipient or a stem cell or donor lymphocyte infusion donor (not recorded which). It is not recorded whose cells these are; they may come from a transplant donor. Both conserved end residues are part of each CDR3. D genes are given only for firm matches. Rows may omit the clone size; those that give it use once, few, many or a size class.

size: many; J: TRBJ1-2; V: TRBV4-1; D: TRBD1; CDR3: CASSQEPGQGFGYTF; DNA: TGCGCCAGCAGCCAAGAGCCTGGACAGGGGTTTGGCTACACCTTC
size: many; J: TRBJ1-4; V: TRBV29-1; D: -; CDR3: CSARLSDEKLFF; DNA: TGCAGCGCCCGGTTAAGCGATGAAAAACTGTTTTTT
size: few; J: TRBJ2-3; V: TRBV5-1; D: -; CDR3: CASSLNFGEGTDTQYF; DNA: TGCGCCAGCAGCTTGAACTTTGGTGAGGGCACAGATACGCAGTATTTT
size: -; J: TRBJ1-1; V: TRBV12-3/TRBV12-4; D: -; CDR3: CASSSPFLRLNTEAFF; DNA: TGTGCCAGCAGTTCCCCGTTCCTTAGATTGAACACTGAAGCTTTCTTT
size: few; J: TRBJ2-3; V: TRBV19; D: -; CDR3: CASSTRSLGSGDTQYF; DNA: TGTGCCAGTAGTACCCGCTCCCTGGGGTCCGGCGATACGCAGTATTTT
size: -; J: TRBJ2-1; V: TRBV24-1; D: -; CDR3: CATSDGRNYNEQFF; DNA: TGTGCCACCAGTGACGGTCGGAATTACAATGAGCAGTTCTTC
size: many; J: TRBJ2-5; V: TRBV27; D: TRBD1; CDR3: CASSFIYRGETQYF; DNA: TGTGCCAGCAGTTTCATTTACAGGGGGGAGACCCAGTACTTC
size: many; J: TRBJ2-7; V: TRBV5-1; D: -; CDR3: CASRAPLADYSYEQYF; DNA: TGCGCCAGCAGAGCCCCTCTTGCGGACTACTCCTACGAGCAGTACTTC
size: -; J: TRBJ2-7; V: TRBV20-1; D: -; CDR3: CSARRATYEQYF; DNA: TGCAGTGCTAGAAGGGCCACCTACGAGCAGTACTTC
size: -; J: TRBJ2-1; V: TRBV7-2; D: -; CDR3: CASSLVAVREQFF; DNA: TGTGCCAGCAGCTTAGTGGCAGTCAGGGAGCAGTTCTTC
size: few; J: TRBJ2-2; V: TRBV6-5; D: TRBD1; CDR3: CASQGAFTGELFF; DNA: TGTGCCAGCCAGGGGGCGTTCACCGGGGAGCTGTTTTTT
size: few; J: TRBJ2-7; V: TRBV27; D: -; CDR3: CASSLIGNRYEQYF; DNA: TGTGCCAGCAGTTTGATAGGGAACCGCTACGAGCAGTACTTC
size: many; J: TRBJ1-1; V: TRBV5-1; D: -; CDR3: CASSLARGNTEAFF; DNA: TGCGCCAGCAGCTTGGCCAGGGGGAACACTGAAGCTTTCTTT
size: few; J: TRBJ2-5; V: TRBV11-2; D: -; CDR3: CASSEGEETQYF; DNA: TGTGCCAGCAGCGAGGGGGAGGAGACCCAGTACTTC
size: -; J: TRBJ1-5; V: TRBV7-2; D: -; CDR3: CASSRSLDITPQGNQPQHF; DNA: TGTGCCAGCAGCCGATCCCTTGACATCACCCCGCAGGGCAATCAGCCCCAGCATTTT
size: few; J: TRBJ1-5; V: TRBV7-2; D: -; CDR3: CASSPYPQYDKPQHF; DNA: TGTGCCAGCAGCCCCTACCCCCAGTACGACAAGCCCCAGCATTTT
size: -; J: TRBJ2-7; V: TRBV18; D: TRBD2; CDR3: CASSRLAGEDEQYF; DNA: TGTGCCAGCTCACGTCTAGCGGGAGAGGACGAGCAGTACTTC
size: -; J: TRBJ1-2; V: TRBV14; D: -; CDR3: CASSRNRQGYTF; DNA: TGTGCCAGCAGCCGGAATCGACAGGGCTACACCTTC
size: few; J: TRBJ1-6; V: TRBV6-6; D: -; CDR3: CASSYSRGLGFPHF; DNA: TGTGCCAGCAGTTACTCGAGGGGGTTGGGCTTCCCCCACTTT
size: many; J: TRBJ1-1; V: TRBV18; D: -; CDR3: CASSPWGPMNTEAFF; DNA: TGTGCCAGCTCACCCTGGGGGCCTATGAACACTGAAGCTTTCTTT
size: few; J: TRBJ2-7; V: TRBV27; D: -; CDR3: CASSLSPGAGDYEQYF; DNA: TGTGCCAGCAGTTTATCTCCCGGAGCAGGGGATTACGAGCAGTACTTC
size: few; J: TRBJ2-1; V: TRBV12-3/TRBV12-4; D: -; CDR3: CASSLTPTYNEQFF; DNA: TGTGCCAGCAGTTTAACACCGACATACAATGAGCAGTTCTTC
size: -; J: TRBJ1-2; V: TRBV7-3; D: -; CDR3: CASSLGPRYGYTF; DNA: TGTGCCAGCAGCTTAGGGCCTCGGTATGGCTACACCTTC
size: -; J: TRBJ2-6; V: TRBV5-1; D: -; CDR3: CASSAQTRDLPSGANVLTF; DNA: TGCGCCAGCAGCGCCCAAACGAGGGACTTACCTTCTGGGGCCAACGTCCTGACTTTC
size: few; J: TRBJ2-2; V: TRBV18; D: TRBD2; CDR3: CASSQASGAGELFF; DNA: TGTGCCAGCTCACAAGCTAGCGGGGCCGGGGAGCTGTTTTTT
size: medium-sized; J: TRBJ2-1; V: TRBV11-2; D: -; CDR3: CASSVDLDNEQFF; DNA: TGTGCCAGCAGCGTAGACCTAGACAATGAGCAGTTCTTC
size: many; J: TRBJ1-3; V: TRBV27; D: -; CDR3: CASSLNQGSGNTIYF; DNA: TGTGCCAGCAGTTTAAATCAGGGTTCTGGAAACACCATATATTTT
size: few; J: TRBJ1-4; V: TRBV15; D: -; CDR3: CATSRDATTRGNEKLFF; DNA: TGTGCCACCAGCAGAGATGCGACTACGAGGGGTAATGAAAAACTGTTTTTT
size: few; J: TRBJ2-7; V: TRBV20-1; D: TRBD2; CDR3: CSASRGLADSSYEQYF; DNA: TGCAGTGCTAGTAGGGGACTAGCGGATTCATCCTACGAGCAGTACTTC
size: -; J: TRBJ2-1; V: TRBV12-3/TRBV12-4; D: TRBD2; CDR3: CASRPGLAGGRNNEQFF; DNA: TGTGCCAGCAGACCAGGACTAGCGGGAGGCCGTAACAATGAGCAGTTCTTC
size: -; J: TRBJ2-7; V: TRBV20-1; D: -; CDR3: CSARVETRSYEQYF; DNA: TGCAGTGCTAGAGTAGAAACCCGTTCCTACGAGCAGTACTTC
size: -; J: TRBJ2-7; V: TRBV6-5; D: -; CDR3: CASSEDWGSGEQYF; DNA: TGTGCCAGCAGCGAGGACTGGGGATCGGGCGAGCAGTACTTC
size: -; J: TRBJ2-7; V: TRBV30; D: -; CDR3: CAWSITGNEQYF; DNA: TGTGCCTGGAGTATCACGGGAAACGAGCAGTACTTC
size: -; J: TRBJ1-4; V: TRBV15; D: -; CDR3: CATSRDHPADEKLFF; DNA: TGTGCCACCAGCAGAGATCACCCCGCGGATGAAAAACTGTTTTTT
size: -; J: TRBJ2-1; V: TRBV6-1; D: -; CDR3: CASSELSREQFF; DNA: TGTGCCAGCAGTGAACTTAGCAGGGAGCAGTTCTTC
size: many; J: TRBJ2-5; V: TRBV27; D: -; CDR3: CASSLLYQETQYF; DNA: TGTGCCAGCAGTCTACTGTACCAAGAGACCCAGTACTTC
size: many; J: TRBJ1-2; V: TRBV12-3/TRBV12-4; D: TRBD1; CDR3: CASSLRTGGVYGYTF; DNA: TGTGCCAGCAGTCTCCGGACAGGGGGCGTCTATGGCTACACCTTC
size: medium-sized; J: TRBJ1-2; V: TRBV5-1; D: TRBD1; CDR3: CASSLDRGNYGYTF; DNA: TGCGCCAGCAGCTTGGACAGGGGGAACTATGGCTACACCTTC
size: -; J: TRBJ2-3; V: TRBV7-6; D: -; CDR3: CASSGAVDLDTQYF; DNA: TGTGCCAGCAGCGGGGCGGTAGATCTAGATACGCAGTATTTT
size: -; J: TRBJ2-6; V: TRBV2; D: TRBD1; CDR3: CAQVTGPGANVLTF; DNA: TGTGCCCAGGTGACAGGGCCCGGGGCCAACGTCCTGACTTTC
size: -; J: TRBJ1-4; V: TRBV24-1; D: -; CDR3: CATSDGGREKLFF; DNA: TGTGCCACCAGTGACGGGGGGCGAGAAAAACTGTTTTTT
size: -; J: TRBJ2-1; V: TRBV12-3/TRBV12-4; D: TRBD2; CDR3: CASSTSSGSFEQFF; DNA: TGTGCCAGCAGTACCTCTAGCGGGAGCTTTGAGCAGTTCTTC
size: few; J: TRBJ2-3; V: TRBV13; D: -; CDR3: CASSSPAPLENTQYF; DNA: TGTGCCAGCAGCTCCCCCGCCCCGCTCGAAAATACGCAGTATTTT
size: -; J: TRBJ1-1; V: TRBV19; D: -; CDR3: CASSIRTVNTEAFF; DNA: TGTGCCAGTAGTATCCGGACGGTGAACACTGAAGCTTTCTTT
size: many; J: TRBJ1-6; V: TRBV20-1; D: -; CDR3: CSAPPGNSPLHF; DNA: TGCAGTGCCCCCCCGGGAAATTCACCCCTCCACTTT
size: -; J: TRBJ2-1; V: TRBV3-1; D: TRBD2; CDR3: CASSQVPSGDTYNEQFF; DNA: TGTGCCAGCAGCCAAGTACCTAGCGGAGACACCTACAATGAGCAGTTCTTC
size: few; J: TRBJ2-1; V: TRBV12-3/TRBV12-4; D: TRBD1; CDR3: CASSGDRASVNEQFF; DNA: TGTGCCAGCAGTGGAGACAGGGCCTCAGTCAATGAGCAGTTCTTC